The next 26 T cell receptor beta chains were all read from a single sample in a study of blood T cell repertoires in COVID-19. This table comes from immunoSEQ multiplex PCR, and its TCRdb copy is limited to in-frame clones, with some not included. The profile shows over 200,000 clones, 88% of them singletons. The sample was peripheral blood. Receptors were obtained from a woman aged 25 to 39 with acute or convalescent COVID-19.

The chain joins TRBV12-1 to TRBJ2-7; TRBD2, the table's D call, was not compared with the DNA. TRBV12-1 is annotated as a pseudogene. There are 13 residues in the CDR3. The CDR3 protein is CATPGLAGVEQYF. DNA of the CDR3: TGTGCCACGCCGGGACTAGCGGGAGTCGAGCAGTACTTC.

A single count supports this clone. The CDR3 spells CATSDSSGGRGYTF. In nucleotides, the CDR3 is TGTGCCACCAGTGACTCCTCGGGGGGCCGGGGCTACACCTTC. The chain has TRBV24-1 and TRBJ1-2; the D gene is possibly TRBD1 (6 bases). This CDR3 is built from 14 residues. Germline lookup yields CDR1 KGHDR and CDR2 SFDVKD. V lost 4 bases to trimming and J lost 8 bases, with 16 bases between them.

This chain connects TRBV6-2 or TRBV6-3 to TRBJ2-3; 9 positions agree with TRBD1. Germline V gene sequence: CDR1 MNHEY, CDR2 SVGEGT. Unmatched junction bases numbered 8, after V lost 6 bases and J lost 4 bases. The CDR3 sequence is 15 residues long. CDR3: CASSRDRDVPDTQYF. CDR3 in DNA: TGTGCCAGCAGCAGGGACAGGGATGTACCAGATACGCAGTATTTT.

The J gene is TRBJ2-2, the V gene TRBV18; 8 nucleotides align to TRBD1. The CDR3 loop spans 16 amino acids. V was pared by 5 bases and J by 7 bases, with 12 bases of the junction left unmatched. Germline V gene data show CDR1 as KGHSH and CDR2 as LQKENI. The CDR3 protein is CASSSSRTGPHGELFF. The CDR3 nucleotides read TGTGCCAGCTCATCGTCACGGACAGGGCCCCACGGGGAGCTGTTTTTT.

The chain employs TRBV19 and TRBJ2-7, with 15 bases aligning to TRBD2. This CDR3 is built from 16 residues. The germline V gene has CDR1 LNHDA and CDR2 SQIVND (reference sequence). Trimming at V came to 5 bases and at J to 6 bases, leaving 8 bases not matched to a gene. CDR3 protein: CASSSGLAGGPGEQYF. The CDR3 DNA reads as TGTGCCAGTAGTTCCGGACTAGCGGGAGGGCCGGGCGAGCAGTACTTC.

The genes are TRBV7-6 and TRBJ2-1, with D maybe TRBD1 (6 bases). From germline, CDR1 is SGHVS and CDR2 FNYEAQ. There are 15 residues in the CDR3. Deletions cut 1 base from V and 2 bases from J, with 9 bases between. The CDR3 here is CASSLDGTTYNEQFF. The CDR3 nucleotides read TGTGCCAGCAGCTTAGACGGGACAACCTACAATGAGCAGTTCTTC. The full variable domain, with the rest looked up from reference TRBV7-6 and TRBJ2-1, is GAGVSQSPRYKVTKRGQDVALRCDPISGHVSLYWYRQALGQGPEFLTYFNYEAQQDKSGLPNDRFSAERPEGSISTLTIQRTEQRDSAMYRCASSLDGTTYNEQFFGPGTRLTVL.

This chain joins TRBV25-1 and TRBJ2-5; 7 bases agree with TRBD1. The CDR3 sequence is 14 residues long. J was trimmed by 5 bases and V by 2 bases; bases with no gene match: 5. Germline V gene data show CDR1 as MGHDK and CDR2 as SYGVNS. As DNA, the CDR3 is TGTGCCAGCAGTGAAACAGGGGCTAGGGAGACCCAGTACTTC. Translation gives CASSETGARETQYF.

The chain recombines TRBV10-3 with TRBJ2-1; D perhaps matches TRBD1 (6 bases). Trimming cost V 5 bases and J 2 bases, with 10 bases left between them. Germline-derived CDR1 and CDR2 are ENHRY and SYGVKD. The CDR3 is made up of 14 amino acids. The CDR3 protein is CAISMDRTYNEQFF. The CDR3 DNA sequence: TGTGCCATCAGTATGGACAGAACCTACAATGAGCAGTTCTTC.

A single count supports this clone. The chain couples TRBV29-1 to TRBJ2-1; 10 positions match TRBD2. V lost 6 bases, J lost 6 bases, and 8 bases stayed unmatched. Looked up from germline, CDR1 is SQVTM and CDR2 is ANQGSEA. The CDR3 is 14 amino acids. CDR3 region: CSVDPGLALNEQFF. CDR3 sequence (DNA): TGCAGCGTAGACCCGGGACTAGCGCTCAATGAGCAGTTCTTC.

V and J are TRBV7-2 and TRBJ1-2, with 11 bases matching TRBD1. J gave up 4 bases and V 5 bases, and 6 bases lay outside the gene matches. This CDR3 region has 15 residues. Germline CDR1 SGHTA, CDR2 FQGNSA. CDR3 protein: CASSQGQGAIYGYTF. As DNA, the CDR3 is TGTGCCAGCAGCCAAGGACAGGGGGCGATCTATGGCTACACCTTC.

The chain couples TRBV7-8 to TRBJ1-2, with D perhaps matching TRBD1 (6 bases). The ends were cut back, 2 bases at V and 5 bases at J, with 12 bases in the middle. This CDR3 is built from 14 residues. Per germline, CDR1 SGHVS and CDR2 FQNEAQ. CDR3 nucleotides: TGTGCCAGCAGCTTAAGGACAGCCTATTATGGCTACACCTTC. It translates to CASSLRTAYYGYTF.

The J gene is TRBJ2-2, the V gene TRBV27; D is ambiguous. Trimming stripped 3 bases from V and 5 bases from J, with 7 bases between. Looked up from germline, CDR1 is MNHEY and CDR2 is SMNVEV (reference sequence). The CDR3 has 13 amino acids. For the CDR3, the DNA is TGTGCCAGCAGTTTTTTGCAGACCGGGGAGCTGTTTTTT. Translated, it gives CASSFLQTGELFF.

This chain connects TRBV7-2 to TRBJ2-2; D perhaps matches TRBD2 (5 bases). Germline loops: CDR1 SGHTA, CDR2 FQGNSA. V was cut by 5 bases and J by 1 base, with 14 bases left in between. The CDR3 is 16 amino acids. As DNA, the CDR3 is TGTGCCAGCAGCCCCCGGAGGACGCGGAACACCGGGGAGCTGTTTTTT. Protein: CASSPRRTRNTGELFF. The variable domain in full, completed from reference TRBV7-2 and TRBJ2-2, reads GAGVSQSPSNKVTEKGKDVELRCDPISGHTALYWYRQSLGQGLEFLIYFQGNSAPDKSGLPSDRFSAERTGGSVSTLTIQRTQQEDSAVYLCASSPRRTRNTGELFFGEGSRLTVL.

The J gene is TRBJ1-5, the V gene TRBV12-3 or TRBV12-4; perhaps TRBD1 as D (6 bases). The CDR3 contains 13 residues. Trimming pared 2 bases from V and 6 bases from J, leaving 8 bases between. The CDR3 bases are TGTGCCAGCAGTTTAACAGGGATTCAGCCCCAGCATTTT. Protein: CASSLTGIQPQHF.

The DNA of the CDR3 is TGTGCCACCAGTGAGGAGGGACATAATTCACCCCTCCACTTT. Translation gives CATSEEGHNSPLHF. The genes are TRBV24-1 and TRBJ1-6; tentatively, D is TRBD1 (5 bases). Trimming pared 4 bases from V and 5 bases from J, leaving 8 bases between. The germline V gene encodes CDR1 KGHDR and CDR2 SFDVKD. The CDR3 runs to 14 residues.

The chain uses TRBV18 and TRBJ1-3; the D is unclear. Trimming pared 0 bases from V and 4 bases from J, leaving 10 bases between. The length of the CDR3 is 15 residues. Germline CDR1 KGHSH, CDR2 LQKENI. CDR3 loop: CASSPPVLMGNTIYF. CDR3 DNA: TGTGCCAGCTCACCACCGGTACTGATGGGAAACACCATATATTTT.

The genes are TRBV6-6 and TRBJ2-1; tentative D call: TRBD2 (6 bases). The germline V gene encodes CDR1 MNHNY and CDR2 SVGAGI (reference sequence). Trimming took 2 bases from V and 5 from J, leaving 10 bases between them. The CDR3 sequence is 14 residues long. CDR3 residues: CASSYRRVNNEQFF. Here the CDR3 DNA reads TGTGCCAGCAGTTACCGGAGGGTAAACAATGAGCAGTTCTTC.

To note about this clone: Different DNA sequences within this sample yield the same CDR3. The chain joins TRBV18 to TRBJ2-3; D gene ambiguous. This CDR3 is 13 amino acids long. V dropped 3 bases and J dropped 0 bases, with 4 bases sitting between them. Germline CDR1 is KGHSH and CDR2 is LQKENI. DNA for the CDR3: TGTGCCAGCTCACCCCCTAGCACAGATACGCAGTATTTT. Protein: CASSPPSTDTQYF.

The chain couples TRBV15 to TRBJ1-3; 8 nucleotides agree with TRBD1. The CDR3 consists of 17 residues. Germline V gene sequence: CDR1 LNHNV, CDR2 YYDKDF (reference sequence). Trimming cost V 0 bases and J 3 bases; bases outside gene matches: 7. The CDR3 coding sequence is TGTGCCACCAGCAGAGATCAGGGGGCGCGTGTTGGAAACACCATATATTTT. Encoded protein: CATSRDQGARVGNTIYF. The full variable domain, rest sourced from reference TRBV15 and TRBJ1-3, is DAMVIQNPRYQVTQFGKPVTLSCSQTLNHNVMYWYQQKSSQAPKLLFHYYDKDFNNEADTPDNFQSRRPNTSFCFLDIRSPGLGDTAMYLCATSRDQGARVGNTIYFGEGSWLTVV.

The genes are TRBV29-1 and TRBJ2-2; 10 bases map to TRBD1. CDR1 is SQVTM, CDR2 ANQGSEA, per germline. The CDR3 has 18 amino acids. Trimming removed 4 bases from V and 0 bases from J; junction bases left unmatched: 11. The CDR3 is CSVARTGGRYANTGELFF. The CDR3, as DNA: TGCAGCGTTGCCCGGACAGGGGGTCGCTACGCGAACACCGGGGAGCTGTTTTTT.

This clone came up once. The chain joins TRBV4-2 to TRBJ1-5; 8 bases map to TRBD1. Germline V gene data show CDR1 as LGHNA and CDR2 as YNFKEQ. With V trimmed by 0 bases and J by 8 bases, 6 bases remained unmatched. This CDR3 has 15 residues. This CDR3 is CASSQDSQGAEPQHF. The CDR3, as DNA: TGTGCCAGCAGCCAAGATAGCCAGGGGGCTGAGCCCCAGCATTTT.

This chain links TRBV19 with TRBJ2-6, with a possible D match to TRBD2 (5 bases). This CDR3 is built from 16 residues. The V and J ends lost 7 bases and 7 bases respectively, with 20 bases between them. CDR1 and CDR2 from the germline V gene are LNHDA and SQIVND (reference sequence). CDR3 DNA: TGTGCCAGTACCACCATGGGCAGGTCGGGAGCCAACGTCCTGACTTTC. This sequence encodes CASTTMGRSGANVLTF.

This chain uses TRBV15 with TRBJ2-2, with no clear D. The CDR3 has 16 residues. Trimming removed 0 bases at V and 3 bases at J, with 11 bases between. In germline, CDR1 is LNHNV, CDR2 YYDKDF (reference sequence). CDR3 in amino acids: CATSRDRGIYTGELFF. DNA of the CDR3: TGTGCCACCAGCAGAGATCGAGGTATCTACACCGGGGAGCTGTTTTTT.

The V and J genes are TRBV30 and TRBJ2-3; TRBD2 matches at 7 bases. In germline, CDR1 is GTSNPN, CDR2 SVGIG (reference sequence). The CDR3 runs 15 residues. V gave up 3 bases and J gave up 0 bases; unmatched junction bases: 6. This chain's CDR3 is CAWSTLAFSTDTQYF. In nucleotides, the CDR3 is TGTGCCTGGAGCACACTAGCGTTTAGCACAGATACGCAGTATTTT.

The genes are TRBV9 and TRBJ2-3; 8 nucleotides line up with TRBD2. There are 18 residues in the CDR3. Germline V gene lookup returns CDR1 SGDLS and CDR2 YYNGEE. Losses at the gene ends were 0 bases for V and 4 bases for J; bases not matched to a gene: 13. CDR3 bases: TGTGCCAGCAGCGTAGAGGTAGGAGCGGGAGTGGTTGCAGATACGCAGTATTTT. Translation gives CASSVEVGAGVVADTQYF.

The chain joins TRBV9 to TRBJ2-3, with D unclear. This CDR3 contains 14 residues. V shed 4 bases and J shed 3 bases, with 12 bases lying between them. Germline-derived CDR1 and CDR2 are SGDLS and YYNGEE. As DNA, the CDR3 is TGTGCCAGCAGCCCGCTCGTGAGGACAGATACGCAGTATTTT. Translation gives CASSPLVRTDTQYF.